A selection of T cell receptor beta chains follows, all from one sample in a study of blood T cell repertoires in COVID-19. Sequencing was performed with immunoSEQ multiplex PCR; in TCRdb, only in-frame clones are kept and a portion is missing. This sample yields about 100,000 clones, of which roughly 88% are seen a single time; 1.5% belongs to the top ten. Sequencing was carried out using peripheral blood. These receptors were taken from a human donor with active COVID-19. The donor label of this sample is uncertain. The CDR3 runs from the conserved cysteine through the conserved F or W. The D gene is left open where the match is weak. Not all rows give a size; the values are once, few, many and, for expanded clones, a class.

v_call,j_call,d_call,clone_size,cdr3_nt,cdr3_aa
TRBV6-2/TRBV6-3,TRBJ2-1,TRBD1,-,TGTGCCAGCAGTTACGGGCAGGGGGACAATGAGCAGTTCTTC,CASSYGQGDNEQFF
TRBV7-6,TRBJ1-2,TRBD1,-,TGTGCCAGCAGCTTAACAGGGGCGCTTACTAACTATGGCTACACCTTC,CASSLTGALTNYGYTF
TRBV3-1/TRBV3-2,TRBJ1-6,TRBD1,-,TGTGCCAGCAGCTCCCTCCCTAAGACAGGGACACCCCTCCACTTT,CASSSLPKTGTPLHF
TRBV9,TRBJ1-5,TRBD1,-,TGTGCCAGCAGCCCCGGACAGGATCAGCCCCAGCATTTT,CASSPGQDQPQHF
TRBV10-3,TRBJ2-5,-,once,TGTGCCATCAGGGGGGGAGAAGGGACAGCGCAAGAGACCCAGTACTTC,CAIRGGEGTAQETQYF
TRBV7-9,TRBJ2-7,-,-,TGTGCCACAAGTGGCAGTGACTACGAGCAGTACTTC,CATSGSDYEQYF
TRBV7-8,TRBJ2-1,TRBD2,-,TGTGCCAGCAGCCCCGGACTAGCGGGGGGGTGGACCTACAATGAGCAGTTCTTC,CASSPGLAGGWTYNEQFF
TRBV5-1,TRBJ2-3,-,-,TGCGCCAGCAGCTTGGTGTTGGGGTACGGACACACAGATACGCAGTATTTT,CASSLVLGYGHTDTQYF
TRBV27,TRBJ2-1,TRBD1,-,TGTGCCAGCAAAGGACAGGATTGGAAGCAGTTCTTC,CASKGQDWKQFF
TRBV2,TRBJ2-5,-,once,TGTGCCAGCAGTCGCCACGGGGGAAAACAAGAGACCCAGTACTTC,CASSRHGGKQETQYF
TRBV12-3/TRBV12-4,TRBJ1-5,-,-,TGTGCCAGCAGTTCGGGTGGAGATCAGCCCCAGCATTTT,CASSSGGDQPQHF
TRBV6-5,TRBJ1-1,TRBD1,-,TGTGCCAGCAGTTCACAGGGGGCGGAGGACACTGAAGCTTTCTTT,CASSSQGAEDTEAFF
TRBV7-2,TRBJ1-3,-,once,TGTGCCAGCAGCCCAGGAAACACCATATATTTT,CASSPGNTIYF
TRBV7-9,TRBJ2-7,-,-,TGTGCCAGCAGCTTAGCCAGGCCATCCTACGAGCAGTACTTC,CASSLARPSYEQYF
TRBV5-4,TRBJ1-1,-,-,TGTGCCAGCAGCTTGGACGGGGTGAACACTGAAGCTTTCTTT,CASSLDGVNTEAFF
TRBV5-6,TRBJ1-4,-,-,TGTGCCAGCAGCTTTTATCGGAGTTTAGCAACTAATGAAAAACTGTTTTTT,CASSFYRSLATNEKLFF
TRBV7-8,TRBJ2-3,-,once,TGTGCCAGCAGCCTCTACACAGATACGCAGTATTTT,CASSLYTDTQYF
TRBV7-2,TRBJ1-3,-,-,TGTGCCAGCAGCCACAGGACGGCCTCTGGAAACACCATATATTTT,CASSHRTASGNTIYF
TRBV5-1,TRBJ2-2,-,-,TGCGCCAGCAAGCGGGCGAACACCGGGGAGCTGTTTTTT,CASKRANTGELFF
TRBV14,TRBJ2-2,-,-,TGTGCCAGCAGCCAAGATATAGCTGGAGCCGGGGAGCTGTTTTTT,CASSQDIAGAGELFF
TRBV5-6,TRBJ1-3,-,-,TGTGCCAGCAGCCAGTGGGCCGACAGACGCTCTGGAAACACCATATATTTT,CASSQWADRRSGNTIYF
TRBV5-8,TRBJ2-5,TRBD1,-,TGTGCCAGCAGCTCCAGACAGGGCGCCCAAGAGACCCAGTACTTC,CASSSRQGAQETQYF
TRBV4-3,TRBJ1-1,-,-,TGCGCCAGCAGCCAACAGGGTTTCACTGAAGCTTTCTTT,CASSQQGFTEAFF
TRBV5-6,TRBJ2-5,TRBD2,-,TGTGCCAGCAGGACCGGGACTAGCGTTGATTGGCGAAAGACCCAGTACTTC,CASRTGTSVDWRKTQYF
TRBV7-8,TRBJ2-4,-,-,TGTGCCAGCAGCTCGGATACAGGGATGAGGGCCAAAAACATTCAGTACTTC,CASSSDTGMRAKNIQYF